This T cell receptor (beta chain) was found in a study of OX40 agonist ivuxolimab in advanced cancers. Per the germline V gene, CDR1 is SGHTA and CDR2 is FQGNSA. V was cut by 1 base and J by 8 bases, with 11 bases left in between. The CDR3 runs 14 residues. Clones were read by immunoSEQ multiplex PCR, and TCRdb kept only the in-frame ones, dropping some. This sample has approximately 44,000 clones, with more than 75% found just once. V usage is TRBV7-2 and J usage is TRBJ1-4, with D unclear. The clonotype was recovered from an adult with an advanced solid tumor such as melanoma, head and neck, liver or kidney cancer. The sample here was CD4+ or CD8+ T cells sorted from blood, taken in a trial of the OX40 agonist ivuxolimab. This CDR3 is CASSLVWTDEKLFF. In DNA form, the CDR3 reads TGTGCCAGCAGCTTAGTTTGGACTGACGAAAAACTGTTTTTT.